A selection of T cell receptor beta chains follows, all from one sample in a study of Tregs in tolerant kidney transplant recipients. Libraries were prepared by immunoSEQ multiplex PCR; TCRdb keeps only in-frame clonotypes and omits some of them. The sample shows roughly 7,800 clones, about half of them seen only once. The antigens for these receptors are not known. The sample taken for sequencing was CD4+ T cells from blood cultured with allogeneic cells. The source of these receptors is a human donor in good health. Both conserved end residues are part of each CDR3. D genes are given only for firm matches.

j_call,d_call,v_call,cdr3_length,cdr3_aa
TRBJ1-5,.,TRBV5-4,13,CASSLAGGQPQHF
TRBJ2-3,.,TRBV11-3,14,CASSARLGVDTQYF
TRBJ2-2,.,TRBV15,13,CATSRGRAGELFF
TRBJ1-5,.,TRBV27,12,CASSFNNQPQHF
TRBJ2-3,TRBD1,TRBV2,15,CASSEDRVRHRYAVF
TRBJ1-3,.,TRBV6-5,15,CASSLGTFSGNTIYF
TRBJ2-7,.,TRBV5-1,17,CASSLGPRDRRIYEQYF
TRBJ2-7,TRBD2,TRBV18,15,CASSPQQGGGQKVDF
TRBJ2-5,.,TRBV7-2,13,CASSFRGLGTQYF
TRBJ1-3,TRBD1,TRBV7-9,15,CASSFYRGRGNTIYF
TRBJ2-2,.,TRBV11-3,16,CASSLESGPNTGELFF
TRBJ2-2,TRBD2,TRBV7-2,16,CASSLYSGRVTGELFF
TRBJ1-4,.,TRBV19,13,CASSIALREKLFF
TRBJ1-2,.,TRBV30,13,CAWSVPGGYGYTF
TRBJ2-1,.,TRBV7-2,17,CASSPLWGALSYNEQFF
TRBJ1-3,.,TRBV5-4,15,CASSFSPRSGNTIYF
TRBJ1-5,.,TRBV7-6,13,CASSRQKNQPQHF
TRBJ2-5,.,TRBV6-5,16,CASSYSVKANQETQYF
TRBJ2-2,.,TRBV11-1,15,CASSLERKGTGELFF
TRBJ1-5,TRBD1,TRBV7-2,15,CASSLERGPGQPQHF
TRBJ2-3,TRBD2,TRBV4-3,20,CASSQDRSPGGGTYTDTQYF
TRBJ2-5,.,TRBV7-9,13,CASSLRGEETQYF
TRBJ1-1,.,TRBV11-2,14,CASIRDRRNTEAFF
TRBJ2-3,.,TRBV9,12,CASSVAGTTQYF
TRBJ2-7,.,TRBV30,11,CAWSPGEGQYF
TRBJ2-7,.,TRBV7-2,11,CASSHAYEQYF
TRBJ1-2,.,TRBV6-5,13,CAISGLANYGYTF
TRBJ1-1,.,TRBV7-2,14,CASSLTGADTEAFF
TRBJ1-1,.,TRBV9,16,CASSVEPARALAEAFF
TRBJ1-1,.,TRBV6-1,14,CASSREARGTEAFF
TRBJ1-1,.,TRBV7-9,12,CASSPVNSEAFF
TRBJ1-1,TRBD1,TRBV14,15,CASSARDRGSTEAFF
TRBJ1-2,.,TRBV7-2,15,CASSFSGRLDYGYTF
TRBJ2-5,TRBD2,TRBV7-6,13,CASSLWGGETQYF
TRBJ2-7,.,TRBV2,13,CASGAGATYEQYF
TRBJ1-1,TRBD1,TRBV5-1,14,CASSLGTGRVSAFF